This note documents a single TCR beta chain sequence. Its cognate antigen is unknown. This sample was taken from a study of cytomegalovirus exposure and HLA in healthy donors. The study's findings and limits: In a later analysis, an Asian-associated ancestry cluster reportedly showed fewer N-insertions than the approximately 610-donor mean. TCR beta sequences reportedly predicted the HLA-A and HLA-B alleles of most subjects accurately.

This CDR3 comprises 15 residues. Germline-derived CDR1 and CDR2 are LNHDA and SQIVND (reference sequence). V gave up 7 bases and J gave up 6 bases, with 19 bases separating them. This PCR relied on a set of 60 Vbeta primers and 13 Jbeta primers. Data came from immunoSEQ multiplex PCR; TCRdb stores just in-frame clones and leaves some out. Of 130,000 or so clones in the sample, 76% are singletons; the top ten hold around 2%. This chain links TRBV19 with TRBJ2-1, with D maybe TRBD2 (5 bases). Sequenced sample: PBMCs. The source is a female donor in good health and CMV-seropositive. CDR3 nucleotide sequence: TGTGCCAGTACAGAAGGGAGTGGCCCTCCCAATGAGCAGTTCTTC. Protein product: CASTEGSGPPNEQFF.